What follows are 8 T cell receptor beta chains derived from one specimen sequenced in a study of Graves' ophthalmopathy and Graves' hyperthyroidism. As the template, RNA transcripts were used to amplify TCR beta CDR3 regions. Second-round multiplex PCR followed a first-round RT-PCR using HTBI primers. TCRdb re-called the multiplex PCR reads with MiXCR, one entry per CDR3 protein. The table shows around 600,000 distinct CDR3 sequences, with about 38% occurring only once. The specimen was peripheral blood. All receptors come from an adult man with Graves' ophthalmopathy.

The CDR3 spells CASSYSGQSNEKLFF. The CDR3 DNA sequence: TGTGCCAGCAGTTACTCTGGACAGTCTAATGAAAAACTGTTTTTT. The genes are TRBV6-6 and TRBJ1-4; weak D call: TRBD1 (6 bases). The CDR3 contains 15 residues. V lost 0 bases to trimming and J lost 3 bases, with 8 bases between them. The germline V gene has CDR1 MNHNY and CDR2 SVGAGI (reference sequence).

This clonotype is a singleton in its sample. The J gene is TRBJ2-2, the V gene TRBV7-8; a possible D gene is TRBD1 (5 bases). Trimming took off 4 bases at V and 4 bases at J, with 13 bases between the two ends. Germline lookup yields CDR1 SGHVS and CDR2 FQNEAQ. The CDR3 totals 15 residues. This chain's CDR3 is CASSSVGASTGELFF. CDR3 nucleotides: TGTGCCAGCAGCTCGGTAGGGGCGAGCACCGGGGAGCTGTTTTTT. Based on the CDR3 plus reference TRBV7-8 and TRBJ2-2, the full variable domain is GAGVSQSPRYKVAKRGQDVALRCDPISGHVSLFWYQQALGQGPEFLTYFQNEAQLDKSGLPSDRFFAERPEGSVSTLKIQRTQQEDSAVYLCASSSVGASTGELFFGEGSRLTVL.

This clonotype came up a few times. Here the CDR3 reads CSARDSSSGDPIETQYF. The CDR3 DNA is TGCAGTGCTAGAGATTCGTCTAGCGGGGACCCGATCGAGACCCAGTACTTC. The chain links TRBV20-1 to TRBJ2-5; the match to TRBD2 covers 9 bases. V was pared by 0 bases and J by 5 bases, with 13 bases of the junction left unmatched. The CDR3 consists of 17 residues. Germline V gene sequence: CDR1 DFQATT, CDR2 SNEGSKA (reference sequence).

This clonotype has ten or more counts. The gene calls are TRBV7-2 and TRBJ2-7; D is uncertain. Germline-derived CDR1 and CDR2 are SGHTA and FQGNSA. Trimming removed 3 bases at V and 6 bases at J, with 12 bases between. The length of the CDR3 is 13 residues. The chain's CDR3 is CASSFTVGSEQYF. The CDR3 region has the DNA TGTGCCAGCAGCTTTACGGTGGGTTCCGAGCAGTACTTC.

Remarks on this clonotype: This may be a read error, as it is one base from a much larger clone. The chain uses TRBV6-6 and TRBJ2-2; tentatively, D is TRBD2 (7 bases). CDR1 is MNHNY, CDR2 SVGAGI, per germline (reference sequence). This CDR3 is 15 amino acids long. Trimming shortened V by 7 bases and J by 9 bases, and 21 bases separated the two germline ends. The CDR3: CASNREAGETRELFF. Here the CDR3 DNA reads TGTGCCAGCAACCGGGAGGCAGGGGAGACCAGGGAGCTGTTTTTT.

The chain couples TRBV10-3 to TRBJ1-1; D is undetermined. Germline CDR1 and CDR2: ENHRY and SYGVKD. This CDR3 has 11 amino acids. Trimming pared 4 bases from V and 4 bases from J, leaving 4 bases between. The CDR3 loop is CAISGGTEAFF. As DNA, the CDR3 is TGTGCCATCAGTGGGGGCACTGAAGCTTTCTTT.

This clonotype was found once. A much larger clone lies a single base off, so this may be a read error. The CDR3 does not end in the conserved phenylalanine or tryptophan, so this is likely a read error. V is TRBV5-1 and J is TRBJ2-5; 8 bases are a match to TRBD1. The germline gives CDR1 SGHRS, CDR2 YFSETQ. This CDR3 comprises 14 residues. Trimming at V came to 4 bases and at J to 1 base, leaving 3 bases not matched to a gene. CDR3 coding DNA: TGCGCCAGCAGCGAACAGGGGGTCCAAGAGACCCAGTACTGC. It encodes CASSEQGVQETQYC.

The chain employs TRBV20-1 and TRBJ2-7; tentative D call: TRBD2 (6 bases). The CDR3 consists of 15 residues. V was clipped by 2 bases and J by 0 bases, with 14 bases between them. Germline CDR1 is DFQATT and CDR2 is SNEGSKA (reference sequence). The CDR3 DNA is TGCAGTGCTAGACGGGACTCGACTTACTCCTACGAGCAGTACTTC. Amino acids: CSARRDSTYSYEQYF.